These T cell receptor beta chains were read from a single sample in a study of memory CD4+ T cells and cytomegalovirus serostatus. Data came from immunoSEQ multiplex PCR; TCRdb stores just in-frame clones and leaves some out. The sample carries about 58,000 clones, roughly 85% recorded once. Sequencing was performed on memory CD4+ T cells from blood. The receptor set was obtained from an adult in good health and CMV-seronegative. Some clones in this sample may be carry-over from other donors' samples. Each CDR3 is given with its conserved first and last residue. D genes are given only for firm matches. Size is omitted from some rows. Given values are once, few, many or a class for expanded clones.

CDR3 length,J gene,clone size,D gene,V gene,CDR3 protein,CDR3 DNA
12,TRBJ2-1,-,-,TRBV29-1,CSHLGRTGEKVF,TGCAGCCATTTGGGGCGGACGGGAGAAAAGGTCTTC
14,TRBJ1-5,-,TRBD1,TRBV19,CAGGTGGKGQPQHF,TGTGCCGGAGGGACAGGGGGGAAAGGACAGCCCCAGCATTTT
14,TRBJ1-5,-,-,TRBV6-6,CASSLPGYGQPQHF,TGTGCCAGCAGTTTACCAGGGTACGGTCAGCCCCAGCATTTT
21,TRBJ1-3,-,-,TRBV4-2,CASSQDSREYGGVGSGNTIYF,TGTGCCAGCAGCCAAGATTCAAGAGAGTACGGCGGAGTGGGCTCTGGAAACACCATATATTTT
14,TRBJ1-4,-,-,TRBV7-9,CASSLRASNEKLFF,TGTGCCAGCAGCTTACGGGCCTCTAATGAAAAACTGTTTTTT
15,TRBJ2-3,-,TRBD2,TRBV30,CAWNLGLAGTDTQYF,TGTGCCTGGAACTTGGGACTAGCGGGGACAGATACGCAGTATTTT
14,TRBJ1-4,-,TRBD1,TRBV15,CATSREQGIRKLFF,TGTGCCACCAGCAGAGAACAGGGGATCCGGAAACTGTTTTTT
14,TRBJ1-6,-,-,TRBV10-1,CASIPGGVGSPLHF,TGCGCCAGCATCCCCGGGGGGGTCGGATCACCCCTCCACTTT
14,TRBJ1-1,-,-,TRBV4-3,CASSQDRRRRVAFF,TGCGCCAGCAGCCAAGATCGCCGGAGGAGAGTAGCTTTCTTT
15,TRBJ1-5,-,-,TRBV4-2,CASSQDVRDHQPQHF,TGTGCCAGCAGCCAAGATGTCCGGGATCATCAGCCCCAGCATTTT
14,TRBJ2-2,-,-,TRBV5-4,CASSLVDGDGELFF,TGTGCCAGCAGCTTGGTCGACGGGGACGGGGAGCTGTTTTTT
13,TRBJ2-3,-,-,TRBV7-9,CASAGFLIDTQYF,TGTGCCAGCGCGGGATTCCTGATAGATACGCAGTATTTT
16,TRBJ2-7,few,-,TRBV27,CASSKNREYNSYEQYF,TGTGCCAGCAGTAAAAACAGGGAATACAACTCCTACGAGCAGTACTTC
14,TRBJ1-1,-,-,TRBV2,CASRPTGPSTEAFF,TGTGCCAGCAGACCCACGGGACCAAGCACTGAAGCTTTCTTT
14,TRBJ1-2,-,-,TRBV5-1,CASRLGTANYGYTF,TGCGCCAGCAGGCTCGGGACGGCAAACTATGGCTACACCTTC
13,TRBJ2-1,-,-,TRBV4-2,CASSRARGNEQFF,TGTGCCAGCAGCCGTGCAAGGGGGAATGAGCAGTTCTTC
16,TRBJ2-4,-,TRBD2,TRBV7-2,CASSLVGAGGGNIQYF,TGTGCCAGCAGCTTAGTCGGTGCGGGAGGTGGTAACATTCAGTACTTC
15,TRBJ1-5,medium-sized,-,TRBV6-6,CASSYGALGSQPQHF,TGTGCCAGCAGTTACGGTGCTTTGGGGAGTCAGCCCCAGCATTTT
13,TRBJ1-6,few,-,TRBV27,CASSLEGGGSLHF,TGTGCCAGCAGTTTAGAGGGGGGGGGTTCCCTCCACTTT
11,TRBJ1-2,-,-,TRBV28,CVRQTFNGYTF,TGTGTCCGCCAGACTTTCAATGGCTACACCTTC
15,TRBJ1-1,-,-,TRBV18,CASSLPTTMDTEAFF,TGTGCCAGCTCACTACCCACCACGATGGACACTGAAGCTTTCTTT
13,TRBJ2-3,-,-,TRBV7-9,CASSLAGGLAQYF,TGTGCCAGCAGCTTAGCGGGCGGGCTGGCGCAGTATTTT
13,TRBJ1-2,-,-,TRBV18,CASSPGEIRGYTF,TGTGCCAGCTCACCAGGGGAAATTCGCGGCTACACCTTC
15,TRBJ1-3,-,-,TRBV9,CASSVVEGPGNTIYF,TGTGCCAGCAGCGTAGTGGAAGGACCTGGAAACACCATATATTTT
14,TRBJ1-2,few,TRBD1,TRBV6-5,CASSFQTGRDGYTF,TGTGCCAGCAGTTTCCAGACAGGGAGGGATGGCTACACCTTC
16,TRBJ1-6,-,-,TRBV7-3,CASSPGSGSRGTTLHF,TGTGCCAGCAGCCCGGGGTCCGGCAGTCGGGGTACGACCCTCCACTTT
15,TRBJ2-7,-,-,TRBV6-5,CASSPRHRAAGEQYF,TGTGCCAGCAGCCCCCGGCACCGCGCTGCGGGGGAGCAGTACTTC
16,TRBJ2-3,-,-,TRBV9,CASSEGRDPHKDTQYF,TGTGCCAGCAGCGAGGGCCGGGACCCCCACAAAGATACGCAGTATTTT
14,TRBJ2-2,few,-,TRBV27,CASSLRGGTGELFF,TGTGCCAGCAGTTTAAGGGGTGGGACCGGGGAGCTGTTTTTT
12,TRBJ1-2,-,-,TRBV27,CASSTQGNGYTF,TGTGCCAGCAGTACACAGGGAAATGGCTACACCTTC
14,TRBJ2-7,-,TRBD2,TRBV19,CASSTAGAPYEQYF,TGTGCCAGTAGTACAGCGGGGGCCCCCTACGAGCAGTACTTC
16,TRBJ1-3,-,-,TRBV7-9,CASSLDGGFRRNTIYF,TGTGCCAGCAGCTTAGATGGCGGTTTTCGCCGAAACACCATATATTTT
14,TRBJ2-2,-,-,TRBV5-1,CASSPGREAGELFF,TGCGCCAGCAGCCCCGGTAGGGAGGCCGGGGAGCTGTTTTTT
14,TRBJ2-1,-,TRBD2,TRBV7-9,CASSSTSGSNEQFF,TGTGCCAGCAGCTCCACTAGCGGGAGCAATGAGCAGTTCTTC
17,TRBJ1-1,-,-,TRBV30,CAWSVLSPQRPNTEAFF,TGTGCCTGGAGTGTATTAAGTCCCCAGCGCCCTAACACTGAAGCTTTCTTT
16,TRBJ2-1,-,TRBD2,TRBV7-9,CASSFVPGLVDVEQFF,TGTGCCAGCAGCTTCGTACCGGGACTAGTGGATGTTGAGCAGTTCTTC
16,TRBJ1-5,-,TRBD1,TRBV29-1,CSVQLGGALGNQPQHF,TGCAGCGTTCAATTAGGGGGCGCCTTGGGCAATCAGCCCCAGCATTTT
14,TRBJ1-1,-,-,TRBV5-1,CASSWGFGQVVAFF,TGCGCCAGCAGCTGGGGTTTCGGTCAGGTTGTAGCTTTCTTT
15,TRBJ1-6,-,-,TRBV6-1,CASSENESYNSPLHF,TGTGCCAGCAGTGAAAATGAGTCCTATAATTCACCCCTCCACTTT
16,TRBJ1-2,-,-,TRBV27,CASSLRGAGATYGYTF,TGTGCCAGCAGTTTAAGGGGTGCAGGGGCGACCTATGGCTACACCTTC
13,TRBJ1-1,-,-,TRBV11-3,CASSRGGRTEAFF,TGTGCCAGCAGCCGAGGAGGGCGGACTGAAGCTTTCTTT
14,TRBJ2-1,-,-,TRBV6-1,CASISGALDNEQFF,TGTGCCAGTATCTCCGGGGCTTTAGACAATGAGCAGTTCTTC
18,TRBJ2-5,few,-,TRBV4-2,CASSRGGRASGGRETQYF,TGTGCCAGCAGCCGAGGGGGGCGTGCTTCTGGGGGACGGGAGACCCAGTACTTC
13,TRBJ1-6,few,TRBD1,TRBV6-5,CASRIRDSAPLHF,TGTGCCAGCAGGATCCGGGACAGCGCACCCCTCCACTTT